These 8 T cell receptor beta chains came from one sample sequenced in a study of cytomegalovirus exposure and HLA in healthy donors. The PCR ran on 60 Vbeta and 13 Jbeta primers. TCRdb's table, derived via immunoSEQ multiplex PCR, lists solely in-frame clones and lacks some. The repertoire has 100,000 to 150,000 clones, about 74% of them found once; the top ten carry 0.75% to 0.95%. The material sequenced was PBMCs. These receptors were obtained from a woman aged 55-70 years in good health and CMV-seronegative.

The rearrangement uses TRBV27 and TRBJ2-7, with TRBD1 matching over 8 bases. CDR1 is MNHEY and CDR2 is SMNVEV in the germline V gene (reference sequence). This CDR3 spans 15 amino acids. With 1 base clipped from V and 3 bases from J, the junction kept 5 bases outside the gene matches. The CDR3 sequence: CASSLYRQGFYEQYF. As DNA, the CDR3 is TGTGCCAGCAGTTTATACCGACAGGGGTTCTACGAGCAGTACTTC.

This clone was seen only once. The chain has TRBV19 and TRBJ2-7; 10 nucleotides match TRBD2. Germline loops: CDR1 LNHDA, CDR2 SQIVND (reference sequence). J gave up 5 bases and V 6 bases, and 19 bases lay outside the gene matches. The CDR3 extends over 18 amino acids. The CDR3 sequence: CASRSASGGPRGTHEQYF. Here the CDR3 DNA reads TGTGCCAGTAGGTCGGCTAGCGGGGGCCCGAGGGGGACCCACGAGCAGTACTTC.

The chain has TRBV5-1 and TRBJ1-1; no firm D call. Germline V lookup: CDR1 SGHRS, CDR2 YFSETQ. V shed 0 bases and J shed 6 bases, with 12 bases lying between them. This CDR3 region has 14 residues. In DNA, the CDR3 is TGCGCCAGCAGCTTGGGCAGTTCAGGCGCTGAAGCTTTCTTT. As protein: CASSLGSSGAEAFF.

The chain joins TRBV9 to TRBJ1-4; no reliable D call. Germline V gene lookup returns CDR1 SGDLS and CDR2 YYNGEE. This CDR3 contains 14 residues. Deletions cut 3 bases from V and 3 bases from J, with 9 bases between. The chain's CDR3 is CASSANEANEKLFF. Written as DNA, the CDR3 is TGTGCCAGCAGCGCTAATGAGGCTAATGAAAAACTGTTTTTT.

The chain couples TRBV28 to TRBJ1-2; maybe TRBD1 (5 bases). This CDR3 has 15 residues. Trimming removed 2 bases from V and 4 bases from J, with 14 bases in between. Per germline, CDR1 MDHEN and CDR2 SYDVKM. CDR3 in amino acids: CASSLARQGGYGYTF. CDR3 sequence (DNA): TGTGCCAGCAGTTTAGCTCGGCAGGGTGGCTATGGCTACACCTTC.

This clone was counted only a few times. The genes are TRBV19 and TRBJ2-5; TRBD2 aligns across 11 bases. The germline V gene has CDR1 LNHDA and CDR2 SQIVND (reference sequence). The CDR3 covers 14 residues. With V trimmed by 10 bases and J by 5 bases, 9 bases remained unmatched. The CDR3 bases are TGTGCCACCATAGCGGGAGGGCCCGTGGAGACCCAGTACTTC. Translating gives CATIAGGPVETQYF.

The rearrangement joins TRBV7-9 to TRBJ1-1; 10 bases match TRBD1. CDR1 and CDR2 (germline): SEHNR, FQNEAQ (reference sequence). J gave up 11 bases and V 4 bases, and 13 bases lay outside the gene matches. The CDR3 totals 15 residues. The CDR3 DNA sequence: TGTGCCAGCAGCTCTCCCGGGACAGGGGCGATGGAGGCTTTCTTT. Translated, it gives CASSSPGTGAMEAFF.

The CDR3 region has the DNA TGTGCCAGCAACACGGGACAGGGAAGTGGCTACACCTTC. The encoded protein is CASNTGQGSGYTF. V gene TRBV7-9 combines with J gene TRBJ1-2, with TRBD1 identical over 9 bases. The CDR3 covers 13 residues. The V segment lost 7 bases and the J segment 7 bases; nucleotides outside the gene matches: 7. Germline CDR1 SEHNR, CDR2 FQNEAQ (reference sequence).